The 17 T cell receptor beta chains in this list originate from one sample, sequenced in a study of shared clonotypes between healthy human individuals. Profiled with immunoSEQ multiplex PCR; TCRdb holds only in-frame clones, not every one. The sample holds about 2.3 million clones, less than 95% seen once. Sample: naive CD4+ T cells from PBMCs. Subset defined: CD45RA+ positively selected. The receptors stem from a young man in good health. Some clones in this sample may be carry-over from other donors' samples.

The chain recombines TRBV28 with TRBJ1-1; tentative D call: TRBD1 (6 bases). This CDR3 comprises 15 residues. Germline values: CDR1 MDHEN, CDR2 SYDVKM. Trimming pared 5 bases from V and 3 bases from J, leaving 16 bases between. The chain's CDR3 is CASSRGDLLDTEAFF. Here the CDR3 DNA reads TGTGCCAGCAGTAGGGGGGACCTGCTCGACACTGAAGCTTTCTTT.

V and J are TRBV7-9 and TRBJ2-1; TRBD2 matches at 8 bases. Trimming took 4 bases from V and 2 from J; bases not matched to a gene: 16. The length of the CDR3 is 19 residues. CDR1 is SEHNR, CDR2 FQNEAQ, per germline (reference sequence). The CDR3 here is CASSSLGRTGGTPYNEQFF. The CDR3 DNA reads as TGTGCCAGCAGCTCGCTTGGACGCACGGGGGGGACCCCCTACAATGAGCAGTTCTTC.

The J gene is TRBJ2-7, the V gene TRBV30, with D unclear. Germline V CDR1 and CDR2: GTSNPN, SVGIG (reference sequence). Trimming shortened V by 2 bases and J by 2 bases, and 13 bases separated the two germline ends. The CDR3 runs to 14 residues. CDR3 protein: CAWSRLRFPYEQYF. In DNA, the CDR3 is TGTGCCTGGAGTAGGCTTAGGTTCCCCTACGAGCAGTACTTC.

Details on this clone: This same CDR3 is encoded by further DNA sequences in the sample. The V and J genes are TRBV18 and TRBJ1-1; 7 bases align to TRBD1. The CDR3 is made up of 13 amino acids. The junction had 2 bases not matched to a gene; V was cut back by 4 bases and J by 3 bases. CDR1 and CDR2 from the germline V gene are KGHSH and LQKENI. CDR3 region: CASSRDRDTEAFF. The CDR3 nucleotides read TGTGCCAGCTCACGCGACAGGGACACTGAAGCTTTCTTT.

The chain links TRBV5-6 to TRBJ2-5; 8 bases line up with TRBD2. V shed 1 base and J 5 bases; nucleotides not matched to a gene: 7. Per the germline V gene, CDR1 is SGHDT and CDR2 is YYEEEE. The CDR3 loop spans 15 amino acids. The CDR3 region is CASSLYSGMSETQYF. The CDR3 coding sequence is TGTGCCAGCAGCTTGTATAGCGGGATGTCGGAGACCCAGTACTTC.

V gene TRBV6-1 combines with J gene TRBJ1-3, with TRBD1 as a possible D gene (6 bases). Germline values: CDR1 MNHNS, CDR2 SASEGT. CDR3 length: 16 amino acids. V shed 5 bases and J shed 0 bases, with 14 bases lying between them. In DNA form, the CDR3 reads TGTGCCAGCAGTAAAGGACAGAGAAGCTCTGGAAACACCATATATTTT. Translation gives CASSKGQRSSGNTIYF.

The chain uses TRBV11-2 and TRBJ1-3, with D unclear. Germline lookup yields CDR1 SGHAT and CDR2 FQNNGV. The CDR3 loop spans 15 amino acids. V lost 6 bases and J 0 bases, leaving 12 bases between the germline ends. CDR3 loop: CASRDGSRSGNTIYF. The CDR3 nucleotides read TGTGCCAGCAGGGATGGCAGTCGCTCTGGAAACACCATATATTTT.

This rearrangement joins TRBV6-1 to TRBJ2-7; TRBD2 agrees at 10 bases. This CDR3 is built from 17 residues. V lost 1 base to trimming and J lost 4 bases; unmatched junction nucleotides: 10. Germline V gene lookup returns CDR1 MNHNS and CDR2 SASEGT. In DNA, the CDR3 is TGTGCCAGCAGTGAAGGGTTTAAAGCTAGCGGGAGTTACGAGCAGTACTTC. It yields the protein CASSEGFKASGSYEQYF.

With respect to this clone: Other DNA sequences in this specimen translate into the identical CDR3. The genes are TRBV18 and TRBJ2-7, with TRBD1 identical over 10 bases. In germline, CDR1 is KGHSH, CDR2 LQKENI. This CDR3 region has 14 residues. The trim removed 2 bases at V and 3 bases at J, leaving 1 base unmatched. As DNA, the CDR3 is TGTGCCAGCTCACCAGGGACAGGGGTCTACGAGCAGTACTTC. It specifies CASSPGTGVYEQYF.

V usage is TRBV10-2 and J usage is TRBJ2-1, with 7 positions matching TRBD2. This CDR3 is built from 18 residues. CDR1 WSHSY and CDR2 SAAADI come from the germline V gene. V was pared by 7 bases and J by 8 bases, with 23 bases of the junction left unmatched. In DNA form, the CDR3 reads TGCGCCAGCACCACCAGGCGGGAGCCACCGGGTTTTACACATGAGCAGTTCTTC. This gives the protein CASTTRREPPGFTHEQFF.

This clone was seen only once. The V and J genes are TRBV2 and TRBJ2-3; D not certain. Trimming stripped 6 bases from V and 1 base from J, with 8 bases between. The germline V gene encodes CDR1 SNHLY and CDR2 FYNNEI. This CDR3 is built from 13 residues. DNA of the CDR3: TGTGCCAGCAGACCTAGACGCACAGATACGCAGTATTTT. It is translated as CASRPRRTDTQYF.

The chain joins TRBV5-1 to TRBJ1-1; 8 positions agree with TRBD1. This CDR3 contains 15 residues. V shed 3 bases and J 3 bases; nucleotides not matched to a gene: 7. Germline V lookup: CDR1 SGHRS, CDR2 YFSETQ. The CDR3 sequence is CASSSTGAGYTEAFF. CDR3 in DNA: TGCGCCAGCAGCTCGACAGGGGCCGGGTACACTGAAGCTTTCTTT.

In DNA form, the CDR3 reads TGTGCCAGCAGCTTAGGCCCGGGACTTAACACCGGGGAGCTGTTTTTT. Protein: CASSLGPGLNTGELFF. This rearrangement joins TRBV7-9 to TRBJ2-2, with a weak D call TRBD2 (6 bases). CDR3 length: 16 amino acids. The ends were cut back, 1 base at V and 2 bases at J, with 11 bases in the middle. The germline CDR1 and CDR2 sequences are SEHNR and FQNEAQ (reference sequence).

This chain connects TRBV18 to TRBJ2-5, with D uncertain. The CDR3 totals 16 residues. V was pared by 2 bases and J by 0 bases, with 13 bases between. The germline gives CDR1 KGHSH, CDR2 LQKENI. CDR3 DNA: TGTGCCAGCTCACCAGCTGGCGGAGCGTACCAAGAGACCCAGTACTTC. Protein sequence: CASSPAGGAYQETQYF.

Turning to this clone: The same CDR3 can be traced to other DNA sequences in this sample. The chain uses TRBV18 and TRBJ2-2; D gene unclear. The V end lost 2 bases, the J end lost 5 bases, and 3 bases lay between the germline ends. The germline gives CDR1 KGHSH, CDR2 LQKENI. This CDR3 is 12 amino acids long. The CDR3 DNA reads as TGTGCCAGCTCACCAAGTACCGGGGAGCTGTTTTTT. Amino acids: CASSPSTGELFF.

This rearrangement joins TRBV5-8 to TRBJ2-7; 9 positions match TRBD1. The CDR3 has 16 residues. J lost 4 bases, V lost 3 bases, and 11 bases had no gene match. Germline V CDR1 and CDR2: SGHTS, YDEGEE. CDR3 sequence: CASSSPRDRERYEQYF. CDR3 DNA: TGTGCCAGCAGCTCACCCCGGGACAGGGAGAGGTACGAGCAGTACTTC.

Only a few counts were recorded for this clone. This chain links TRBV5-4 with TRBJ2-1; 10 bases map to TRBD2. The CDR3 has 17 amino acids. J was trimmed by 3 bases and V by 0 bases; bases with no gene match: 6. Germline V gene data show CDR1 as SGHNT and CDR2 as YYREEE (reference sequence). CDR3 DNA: TGTGCCAGCAGCTTGGCCCAAATAGCGGGAGGCTACAATGAGCAGTTCTTC. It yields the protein CASSLAQIAGGYNEQFF.